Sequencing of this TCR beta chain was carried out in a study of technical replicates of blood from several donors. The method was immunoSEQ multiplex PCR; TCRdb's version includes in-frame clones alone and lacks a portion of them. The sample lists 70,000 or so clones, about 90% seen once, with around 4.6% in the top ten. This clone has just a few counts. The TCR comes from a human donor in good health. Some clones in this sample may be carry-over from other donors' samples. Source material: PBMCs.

The chain's CDR3 is CAWTPGGFGYTF. CDR3 sequence (DNA): TGTGCCTGGACCCCAGGGGGCTTCGGCTACACCTTC. This chain links TRBV30 with TRBJ1-2; 8 nucleotides match TRBD1. This CDR3 spans 12 amino acids. The junction had 6 bases not matched to a gene; V was cut back by 4 bases and J by 8 bases. Germline V gives CDR1 GTSNPN, CDR2 SVGIG (reference sequence).